Described below is a single T cell receptor beta chain sequence and its context. This sample is drawn from a study of blood T cell repertoires in COVID-19. Study overall: COVID-19 samples, acute and convalescent, were from the United States, Italy and Spain.

Original analysis: Reference gene primer amplification gave estimated nucleated cell counts. Sequencing was performed with immunoSEQ multiplex PCR; in TCRdb, only in-frame clones are kept and a portion is missing. V and J calls and clone size are copied from that table; D and trimming were computed from the DNA. The profile shows under 90,000 clones, roughly 90% of them singletons. The sample comprised peripheral blood. The TCR comes from a man aged 35-49 years with COVID-19, enrolled during active disease.

The CDR3 is CASSQDGQANQPQHF. In DNA form, the CDR3 reads TGTGCCAGCAGCCAAGATGGGCAGGCTAATCAGCCCCAGCATTTT. This chain links TRBV4-2 with TRBJ1-5; D gene unclear. Trimming pared 0 bases from V and 4 bases from J, leaving 10 bases between. Germline V gives CDR1 LGHNA, CDR2 YNFKEQ. The CDR3 extends over 15 amino acids.